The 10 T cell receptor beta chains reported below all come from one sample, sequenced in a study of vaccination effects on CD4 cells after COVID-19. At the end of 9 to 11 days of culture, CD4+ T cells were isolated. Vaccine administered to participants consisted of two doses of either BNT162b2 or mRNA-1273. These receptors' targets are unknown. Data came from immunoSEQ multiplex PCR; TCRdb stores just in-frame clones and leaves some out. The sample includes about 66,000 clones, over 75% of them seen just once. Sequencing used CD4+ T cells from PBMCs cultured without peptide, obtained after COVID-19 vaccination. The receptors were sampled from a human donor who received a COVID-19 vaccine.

CDR3 DNA: TGTGCCAGCAGTTACCGGTCCGGCGAAGCTTTCTTT. Translated, it gives CASSYRSGEAFF. This chain connects TRBV6-5 to TRBJ1-1, with unresolved D. The CDR3 loop spans 12 amino acids. Germline V lookup: CDR1 MNHEY, CDR2 SVGAGI. With 2 bases removed from V and 8 bases from J, the gap between germline ends came to 9 bases.

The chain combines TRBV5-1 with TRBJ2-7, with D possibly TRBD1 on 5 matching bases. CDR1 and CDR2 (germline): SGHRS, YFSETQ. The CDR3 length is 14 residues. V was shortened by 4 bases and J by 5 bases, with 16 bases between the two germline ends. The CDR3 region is CASSLDTTRNEQYV. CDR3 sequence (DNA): TGCGCCAGCAGCCTGGACACCACTCGGAACGAGCAGTACGTC.

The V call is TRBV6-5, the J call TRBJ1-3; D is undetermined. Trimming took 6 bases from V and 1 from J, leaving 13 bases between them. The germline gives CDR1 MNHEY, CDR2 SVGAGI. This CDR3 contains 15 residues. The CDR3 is CASSIDILSGNTIYF. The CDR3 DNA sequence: TGTGCCAGCAGCATCGACATCTTGTCTGGAAACACCATATATTTT.

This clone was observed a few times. The CDR3 DNA reads as TGTGCCAGCACCTTCCAGGGGGCTCTTAACAATGAGCAGTTCTTC. It is translated as CASTFQGALNNEQFF. The V gene is TRBV28, the J gene TRBJ2-1, with 8 bases lining up with TRBD1. The CDR3 sequence is 15 residues long. J gave up 5 bases and V 7 bases, and 10 bases lay outside the gene matches. Germline assignment: CDR1 MDHEN and CDR2 SYDVKM.

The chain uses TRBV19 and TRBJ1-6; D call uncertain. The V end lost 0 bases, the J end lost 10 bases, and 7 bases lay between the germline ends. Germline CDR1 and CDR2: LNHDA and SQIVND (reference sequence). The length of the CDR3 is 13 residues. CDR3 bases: TGTGCCAGTAGTATAGAAGGGCGATCACCCCTCCACTTT. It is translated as CASSIEGRSPLHF.

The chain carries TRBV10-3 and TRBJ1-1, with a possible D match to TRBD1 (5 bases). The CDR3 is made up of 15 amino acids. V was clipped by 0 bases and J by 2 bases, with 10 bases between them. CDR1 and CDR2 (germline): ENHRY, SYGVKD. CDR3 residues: CAISESPGSNTEAFF. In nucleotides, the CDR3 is TGTGCCATCAGTGAGTCGCCAGGGAGTAACACTGAAGCTTTCTTT.

The CDR3 DNA is TGTGCCAGCAGCGTAGTGCCCCCCCGGGACCCGGAGACCCAGTACTTC. Its protein is CASSVVPPRDPETQYF. The V gene is TRBV9, the J gene TRBJ2-5; D possibly matches TRBD1 or TRBD2 (5 bases each). The CDR3 covers 16 residues. Germline CDR1 is SGDLS and CDR2 is YYNGEE. Between the trimmed V and J ends, which lost 0 bases and 5 bases, there was a span of 17 bases.

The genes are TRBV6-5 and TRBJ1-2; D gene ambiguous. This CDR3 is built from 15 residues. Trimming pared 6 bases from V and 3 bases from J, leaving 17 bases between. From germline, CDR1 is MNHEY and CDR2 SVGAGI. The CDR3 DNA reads TGTGCCAGCAGAAGACCATCAGTAGGCGACTATGGCTACACCTTC. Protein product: CASRRPSVGDYGYTF.

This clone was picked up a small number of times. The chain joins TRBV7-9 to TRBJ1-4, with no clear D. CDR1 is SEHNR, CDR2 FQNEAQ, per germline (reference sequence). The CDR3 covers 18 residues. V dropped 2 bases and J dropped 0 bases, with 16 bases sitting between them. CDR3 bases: TGTGCCAGCAGCTTAAAGCGCCAGCCAGGTTCAACTAATGAAAAACTGTTTTTT. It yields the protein CASSLKRQPGSTNEKLFF.

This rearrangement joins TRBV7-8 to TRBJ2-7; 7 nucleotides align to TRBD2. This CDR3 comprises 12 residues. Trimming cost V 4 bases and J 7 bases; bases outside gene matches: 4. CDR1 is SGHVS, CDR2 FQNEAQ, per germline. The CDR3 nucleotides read TGTGCCAGCAGCTCCCTGGGGGGGGAGCAGTACGTC. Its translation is CASSSLGGEQYV.